A single sample is the source of the 5 T cell receptor beta chains below, sequenced in a study of CD8+ T cells in alopecia areata. Treatment denoted: oral pan-JAK inhibitor, 5-10 mg twice daily. Extraction of RNA preceded its reverse transcription into cDNA, which served as the sequencing template. Generated by immunoSEQ multiplex PCR, the TCRdb table keeps only in-frame clones and is missing some. This table has 150,000 to 200,000 clones, roughly 65% appearing once. Here the sequenced sample was CD4+ T cells sorted from blood, taken at week 4, from a patient treated with tofacitinib. The receptors were gathered from a human donor with alopecia areata.

This clone was found once. This chain uses TRBV29-1 with TRBJ1-5; D unclear. V lost 3 bases and J lost 0, with 6 bases in between. Per the germline V gene, CDR1 is SQVTM and CDR2 is ANQGSEA. This CDR3 has 13 residues. The chain's CDR3 is CSVEVGSNQPQHF. The DNA for the CDR3 is TGCAGCGTTGAGGTCGGTAGCAATCAGCCCCAGCATTTT.

This clone was observed a single time. The J gene is TRBJ2-3, the V gene TRBV30; D remains unclear. V gave up 0 bases and J gave up 9 bases, with 10 bases separating them. Germline V gives CDR1 GTSNPN, CDR2 SVGIG (reference sequence). The CDR3 length is 12 residues. In DNA, the CDR3 is TGTGCCTGGAGTGTGGTAGCTGGGACGCAGTATTTT. It encodes CAWSVVAGTQYF. Full variable domain (rest looked up from reference TRBV30 and TRBJ2-3): SQTIHQWPATLVQPVGSPLSLECTVEGTSNPNLYWYRQAAGRGLQLLFYSVGIGQISSEVPQNLSASRPQDRQFILSSKKLLLSDSGFYLCAWSVVAGTQYFGPGTRLTVL.

The rearrangement joins TRBV5-1 to TRBJ1-6; 8 bases are shared with TRBD1. Germline V lookup: CDR1 SGHRS, CDR2 YFSETQ. CDR3 size: 16 residues. V trimming: 1 base; J trimming: 7 bases; junction bases outside the gene matches: 7. This chain's CDR3 is CASSLHRQGNNSPLHF. The CDR3 DNA reads TGCGCCAGCAGCTTGCACCGACAGGGGAACAATTCACCCCTCCACTTT.

This chain links TRBV5-4 with TRBJ1-6; no definite D call. The CDR3 spans 14 residues. V was pared by 2 bases and J by 10 bases, with 13 bases between. The germline V gene has CDR1 SGHNT and CDR2 YYREEE (reference sequence). CDR3: CASSLAEGSSPLHF. CDR3 sequence (DNA): TGTGCCAGCAGCTTAGCCGAAGGCAGCTCACCCCTCCACTTT.

In this sample, this clone turned up a few times. This sample also contains other DNA sequences that code for the same CDR3. The chain uses TRBV6-5 and TRBJ1-1; TRBD1 agrees at 10 bases. There are 13 residues in the CDR3. The V gene end was trimmed by 6 bases and the J gene end by 4 bases; junction bases not matched to a gene: 2. Germline CDR1 MNHEY, CDR2 SVGAGI. CDR3 sequence reads: CASRRQGATEAFF. The DNA of the CDR3 is TGTGCCAGCAGGCGACAGGGGGCCACTGAAGCTTTCTTT.